Listed below are T cell receptor beta chains from one sample, sequenced in a study of CD8 T cells in Susac syndrome. TCRdb called the immunoSEQ multiplex PCR reads again in MiXCR, with one record for every CDR3 protein. This table has some 110,000 distinct CDR3 sequences, more than 80% appearing once. The specimen sequenced was CD8+ T cells from PBMCs. Receptors originate from a human donor with multiple sclerosis. CDR3s include the opening cysteine and the closing phenylalanine or tryptophan. The order of the fields is D gene, clone size, V gene, J gene, CDR3 DNA, CDR3 protein. The D gene is left open where the match is weak. Not all rows give a size; the values are once, few, many and, for expanded clones, a class.

NA	once	TRBV7-6	TRBJ2-2	TGTGCCAGCAGCCGATGGACTTCTTTCGCGAACACCGGGGAGCTGTTTTTT	CASSRWTSFANTGELFF
NA	NA	TRBV28	TRBJ2-3	TGTGCCAGCAGTTTAACGGACCAGGGTACGCAGTATTTT	CASSLTDQGTQYF
NA	NA	TRBV5-4	TRBJ2-1	TGTGCCAGCACTGGGGCTCGCAATGAGCAGTTCTTC	CASTGARNEQFF
TRBD2	NA	TRBV7-9	TRBJ2-1	TGTGCCAGCAGCTTTCCCCAGGCTAGCGGGAGTCGGGATGAGCAGTTCTTC	CASSFPQASGSRDEQFF
NA	NA	TRBV2	TRBJ2-1	TGTGCCAGCAGTTATAACAATGAGCAGTTCTTC	CASSYNNEQFF
TRBD2	NA	TRBV29-1	TRBJ2-7	TGCAGCGTTCAGACTAGCGGGGGCTACGAGCAGTACTTC	CSVQTSGGYEQYF
NA	NA	TRBV7-9	TRBJ2-7	TGTGCCAGCAGCTCGGCCGGGTACGAGCAGTACTTC	CASSSAGYEQYF
NA	NA	TRBV28	TRBJ1-2	TGTGCCAGCAGTTTGTTCGGGGGCCGTGGCTACACCTTC	CASSLFGGRGYTF
TRBD1	once	TRBV4-1	TRBJ2-7	TGCGCCAGCAGCCTCGCCACAGGGGGTAGGACCTACGAGCAGTACTTC	CASSLATGGRTYEQYF
TRBD1	NA	TRBV6-5	TRBJ2-7	TGTGCCAGCAGTCAGGGGACAGGCACCTACGAGCAGTACTTC	CASSQGTGTYEQYF
TRBD2	NA	TRBV7-9	TRBJ2-7	TGTGCCAGCAGCTTAGCGGAAACTAGCGGGGGTTACGAGCAGTACTTC	CASSLAETSGGYEQYF
NA	NA	TRBV6-1	TRBJ2-1	TGTGCCAGCAGATTGGGGCAGGGCGCAAGTGAGCAGTTCTTC	CASRLGQGASEQFF
NA	NA	TRBV14	TRBJ1-5	TGTGCCAGCAGCCATGGCGGGGCGCATCAGCCCCAGCATTTT	CASSHGGAHQPQHF
NA	NA	TRBV4-2	TRBJ1-4	TGTGCCAGCAGCCAAAATAATGAAAAACTGTTTTTT	CASSQNNEKLFF
NA	NA	TRBV5-6	TRBJ2-1	TGTGCCAGCAGCCATGGTGAGCTAGAGCAGTTCTTC	CASSHGELEQFF
TRBD2	NA	TRBV2	TRBJ2-1	TGTGCCAGCAGTGAAGCTACTAGCGGGAGCTACAATGAGCAGTTCTTC	CASSEATSGSYNEQFF
TRBD1	NA	TRBV7-9	TRBJ2-1	TGTGCCAGCAGCACCTTCAGGGGGCGCCCCTACAATGAGCAGTTCTTC	CASSTFRGRPYNEQFF
NA	once	TRBV10-3	TRBJ2-6	TGTGCCATCAGCGGGGGACGGTTTAACTCTGGGGCCAACGTCCTGACTTTC	CAISGGRFNSGANVLTF
TRBD2	NA	TRBV19	TRBJ2-1	TGTGCCAGTGATCTCGGGACTAGCACGGACAATGAGCAGTTCTTC	CASDLGTSTDNEQFF
NA	NA	TRBV4-2	TRBJ1-2	TGTGCCAGCAGCCAAGAGGGGGCCCGCCCTTCCGGCTACACCTTC	CASSQEGARPSGYTF
TRBD1	NA	TRBV29-1	TRBJ2-1	TGCAGCGTTGTGCTAGTTGGACAGGGATACAATGAGCAGTTCTTC	CSVVLVGQGYNEQFF
NA	NA	TRBV5-1	TRBJ1-1	TGCGCCAGCAGCTTGGGGGCCCAAGTTTTCTTT	CASSLGAQVFF
NA	NA	TRBV4-1	TRBJ2-4	TGCGCCAGCAGCCAAATGGGACGGCTAGCCAAAAACATTCAGTACTTC	CASSQMGRLAKNIQYF
TRBD1	NA	TRBV7-9	TRBJ1-1	TGTGCCAGCAGCCGTGACAGGGGAGGTTACACTGAAGCTTTCTTT	CASSRDRGGYTEAFF
TRBD2	NA	TRBV4-1	TRBJ2-7	TGCGCCAGCAGCCAGCGGGGGGGCTCTCACGAGCAGTACTTC	CASSQRGGSHEQYF
NA	NA	TRBV12-3/TRBV12-4	TRBJ2-3	TGTGCCAGCAGTTTTTCTTCAGATACGCAGTATTTT	CASSFSSDTQYF
TRBD1	NA	TRBV20-1	TRBJ1-2	TGCAGTGCCATCCCTCGGACAGGGGAAGGCTACACCTTC	CSAIPRTGEGYTF
TRBD1	NA	TRBV9	TRBJ2-3	TGTGCCAGCAGCGTAGGGGACAGACCAGATACGCAGTATTTT	CASSVGDRPDTQYF
NA	NA	TRBV5-1	TRBJ1-1	TGCGCCAGCAGCTTTCCGGGGAACACTGAAGCTTTCTTT	CASSFPGNTEAFF
NA	NA	TRBV4-1	TRBJ2-7	TGCGCCAGCAGCCAAGAGACTAGCTCCTACGAGCAGTACTTC	CASSQETSSYEQYF
NA	once	TRBV6-4	TRBJ2-2	TGTGCCAGCAGTGCCAGGGACACCGGGGAGCTGTTTTTT	CASSARDTGELFF
TRBD2	NA	TRBV27	TRBJ2-3	TGTGCCAGCAGTTTCAGTCGAAGCGGGAGCCGAAAGAATACGCAGTATTTT	CASSFSRSGSRKNTQYF
NA	NA	TRBV4-1	TRBJ1-2	TGCGCCAGCAGCCAAGCTGGCGGGAACTATGGCTACACCTTC	CASSQAGGNYGYTF
TRBD1	NA	TRBV20-1	TRBJ1-5	TGCAGTGCTAGAGAGGGAGGCGTCAGGGGGCTAAGTCAGCCCCAGCATTTT	CSAREGGVRGLSQPQHF
NA	NA	TRBV7-9	TRBJ1-2	TGTGCCAGCAGCTTAGAGGGGCTGAAGGTTGGCTACACCTTC	CASSLEGLKVGYTF
NA	NA	TRBV7-9	TRBJ2-1	TGTGCCAGCAGCGCCCCGGGACTTATCAATGAGCAGTTCTTC	CASSAPGLINEQFF
TRBD1	NA	TRBV5-1	TRBJ2-7	TGCGCCAGCAGCTTCGCACAGGGGCGCGACGAGCAGTACTTC	CASSFAQGRDEQYF
NA	NA	TRBV9	TRBJ1-2	TGTGCCAGCAGCGTAGGGCGGACGGATTATGGCTACACCTTC	CASSVGRTDYGYTF
NA	NA	TRBV12-5	TRBJ2-3	TGTGCTAGTGGTTTGGCCCCGGAGGATACGCAGTATTTT	CASGLAPEDTQYF
NA	NA	TRBV19	TRBJ2-2	TGTGCCAGTAGTCCAGGGGTTTTCCCCGGGGAGCTGTTTTTT	CASSPGVFPGELFF
NA	NA	TRBV29-1	TRBJ1-2	TGCAGCGTTCCTGACTACAGGAACTATGGCTACACCTTC	CSVPDYRNYGYTF
NA	NA	TRBV24-1	TRBJ2-5	TGTGCCACCAGTGATTTCACCAGTACTCAAGAGACCCAGTACTTC	CATSDFTSTQETQYF
TRBD1	NA	TRBV2	TRBJ2-5	TGTGCCAGCAGTGAGGGGGACAGAGGGAAGACCCAGTACTTC	CASSEGDRGKTQYF
TRBD2	NA	TRBV6-4	TRBJ2-3	TGTGCCAGCAGTGACGAAGCGGGGGCCCACACAGATACGCAGTATTTT	CASSDEAGAHTDTQYF
NA	once	TRBV13	TRBJ2-3	TGTGCCAGCAGTTCTCCCTCAAGCGGCTACACAGATACGCAGTATTTT	CASSSPSSGYTDTQYF
NA	NA	TRBV4-1	TRBJ1-2	TGCGCCAGCAGCCAAGATCGTGAAGGGGCAGGCTATGGCTACACCTTC	CASSQDREGAGYGYTF